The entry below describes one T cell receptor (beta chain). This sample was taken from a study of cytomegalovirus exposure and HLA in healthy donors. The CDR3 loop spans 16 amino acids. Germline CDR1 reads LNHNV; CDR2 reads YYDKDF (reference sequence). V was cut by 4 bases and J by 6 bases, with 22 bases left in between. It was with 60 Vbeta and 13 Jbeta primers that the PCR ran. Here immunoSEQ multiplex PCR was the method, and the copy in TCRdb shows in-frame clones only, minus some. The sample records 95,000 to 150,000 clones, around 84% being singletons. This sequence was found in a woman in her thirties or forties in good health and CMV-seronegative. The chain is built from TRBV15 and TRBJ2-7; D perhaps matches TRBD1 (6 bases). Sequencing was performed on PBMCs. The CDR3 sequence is CATSKNRKDSKVEQYF. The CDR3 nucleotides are TGTGCCACCAGCAAGAATCGAAAGGACAGCAAGGTCGAGCAGTACTTC. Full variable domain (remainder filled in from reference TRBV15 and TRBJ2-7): DAMVIQNPRYQVTQFGKPVTLSCSQTLNHNVMYWYQQKSSQAPKLLFHYYDKDFNNEADTPDNFQSRRPNTSFCFLDIRSPGLGDTAMYLCATSKNRKDSKVEQYFGPGTRLTVT.